The clone carrying this T cell receptor (beta chain) was seen just once. TCRdb redid the calling of the 5' RACE reads with MiXCR, one entry per CDR3 protein. The sample carries under 150,000 distinct CDR3 sequences, around 7.7% recorded once. This specimen comes from a study of T cells after yellow fever vaccination. Background on the study: Fractions with few cells were prepared using SMART-Seq v4 Ultra Low Input.

Germline CDR1 is DFQATT and CDR2 is SNEGSKA (reference sequence). The CDR3 has 14 residues. Trimming removed 8 bases from V and 0 bases from J; junction bases left unmatched: 8. The sample here was CD4+ T cells sorted from PBMCs, taken 5 days after the yellow fever booster vaccination. This clonotype was obtained from a man younger than 45 who received the YFV17D yellow fever vaccine. The chain couples TRBV20-1 to TRBJ2-3; 7 bases align to TRBD2. The CDR3 here is CSTGGTISTDTQYF. CDR3 in DNA: TGCAGTACTGGCGGGACTATAAGCACAGATACGCAGTATTTT.